The rows below give T cell receptor beta chains drawn from one sample of a study of T cell responses to AZD1222 COVID-19 vaccine. The assay was immunoSEQ multiplex PCR, and TCRdb's table has in-frame clones only and misses some. The sample lists 120,000 or so clones; 85% to 95% were seen once. The material sequenced was peripheral blood, taken 28 days after the second AZD1222 dose. The receptors were sampled from an adult who received the AZD1222 COVID-19 vaccine. Both conserved end residues are part of each CDR3. A D gene is named only where the DNA matches it firmly. The size field is filled for only some rows; it gives once, few, many or a size class.

TRBJ1-2,TRBV7-9,TRBD1,few,TGTGCCAGCAGAGAACAGGGGGGGAATGGCTACACCTTC,CASREQGGNGYTF
TRBJ2-7,TRBV6-5,TRBD2,NA,TGTGCCAGCAGTTACTCGTTGAGCGGGAGAGGCTACGAGCAGTACTTC,CASSYSLSGRGYEQYF
TRBJ2-1,TRBV4-1,NA,NA,TGCGCCAGCAGCCCCCTAGGACTAAACAATGAGCAGTTCTTC,CASSPLGLNNEQFF
TRBJ2-7,TRBV19,TRBD2,NA,TGTGCCAGTAGCCGGACTAGCGGGACCTACGAGCAGTACTTC,CASSRTSGTYEQYF
TRBJ2-1,TRBV12-3/TRBV12-4,TRBD2,NA,TGTGCCAGCAGCCAGCTAGCGGGAGGAGAGCAGTTCTTC,CASSQLAGGEQFF
TRBJ1-2,TRBV4-3,NA,NA,TGCGCCAGCAGCCAAGATCTACCCGCGCTTTATGGCTACACCTTC,CASSQDLPALYGYTF
TRBJ2-4,TRBV18,TRBD1,few,TGTGCCAGCTCACCAATTGTCGGGACAGGTCTAGCCAAAAACATTCAGTACTTC,CASSPIVGTGLAKNIQYF
TRBJ2-1,TRBV7-9,TRBD2,NA,TGTGCCAGCAGCTTAGTTGCGGGAGGGGGCTACAATGAGCAGTTCTTC,CASSLVAGGGYNEQFF
TRBJ2-6,TRBV4-3,TRBD2,NA,TGCGCCAGCAGTCAAGAGGGAGGGGTTGGGGCCAACGTCCTGACTTTC,CASSQEGGVGANVLTF
TRBJ1-4,TRBV5-1,NA,NA,TGCGCCAGCAGCTCTCCGGGAGAGGCTAATGAAAAACTGTTTTTT,CASSSPGEANEKLFF
TRBJ2-7,TRBV7-3,NA,NA,TGTGCCAGCAGCTTAGGCCCAGGGACCCCCGAGCAGTACTTC,CASSLGPGTPEQYF
TRBJ2-2,TRBV25-1,NA,NA,TGTGCCAGCACTAAGACTGGACCTCAGGGTGCCGGGGAGCTGTTTTTT,CASTKTGPQGAGELFF
TRBJ1-1,TRBV5-4,TRBD1,NA,TGTGCCAGCAGCTTGGTGGACAGGGAAGCTTTCTTT,CASSLVDREAFF
TRBJ2-1,TRBV4-3,NA,NA,TGCGCCAGCAGCCAAGATTGGCAGGGCGGGAATGAGCAGTTCTTC,CASSQDWQGGNEQFF
TRBJ2-5,TRBV7-2,NA,NA,TGTGCCAGCAGCTTTTTCAAAGAGACCCAGTACTTC,CASSFFKETQYF
TRBJ1-1,TRBV6-5,NA,NA,TGTGCCAGCAGTTACTCGGCGAACACTGAAGCTTTCTTT,CASSYSANTEAFF
TRBJ2-2,TRBV6-5,TRBD1,NA,TGTGCCAGCAGGCCCGGGACAGCGAACACCGGGGAGCTGTTTTTT,CASRPGTANTGELFF
TRBJ2-7,TRBV7-9,NA,NA,TGTGCCAGCAGCTTAGATCTCCACGAGCAGTACTTC,CASSLDLHEQYF
TRBJ1-1,TRBV6-2/TRBV6-3,TRBD1,NA,TGTGCCAGCAGTTTGTATACAGGGGGAACTGAAGCTTTCTTT,CASSLYTGGTEAFF
TRBJ2-1,TRBV15,TRBD2,NA,TGTGCCACCAGCAGGGGACTAGCCTTCGAGGAGCAGTTCTTC,CATSRGLAFEEQFF
TRBJ1-3,TRBV10-3,TRBD1,NA,TGTGCCATCAGTGAGTCCCGGACAGGGGGAAACACCATATATTTT,CAISESRTGGNTIYF
TRBJ1-2,TRBV2,NA,NA,TGTGCCAGCAGTGACAGGTTCCGGGACTATGGCTACACCTTC,CASSDRFRDYGYTF
TRBJ1-2,TRBV18,NA,NA,TGTGCCAGCTCACCCCCGGGAGAGGGATTATGGAGAGGCTACACCTTC,CASSPPGEGLWRGYTF
TRBJ1-2,TRBV9,NA,NA,TGTGCCAGCAGCGTAGGGAGTATCGGGGGCCTGGATGGCTACACCTTC,CASSVGSIGGLDGYTF
TRBJ1-5,TRBV6-5,NA,once,TGTGCCAGCGGGACACAGGTAAATCAGCCCCAGCATTTT,CASGTQVNQPQHF
TRBJ1-2,TRBV12-3/TRBV12-4,NA,NA,TGTGCCAGCAGCCATCCTAATGGTGGTGGCTACACCTTC,CASSHPNGGGYTF
TRBJ1-1,TRBV5-1,TRBD1,NA,TGCGCCAGCAGCTTGAACGACAGGGGGACTGAAGCTTTCTTT,CASSLNDRGTEAFF
TRBJ1-6,TRBV24-1,NA,NA,TGTGCCACCGGAACAGGCAAATCACCCCTCCACTTT,CATGTGKSPLHF
TRBJ2-7,TRBV7-6,TRBD2,NA,TGTGCCAGCAGCTCGGGACTAGCGGGAGTCGACGAGCAGTACTTC,CASSSGLAGVDEQYF
TRBJ1-1,TRBV15,NA,NA,TGTGCCACCAGCAGAGTTTTGGACCGAGTTGGATGGAGGACTGAAGCTTTCTTT,CATSRVLDRVGWRTEAFF
TRBJ1-1,TRBV15,NA,NA,TGTGCCACCAGCAGAGATAGCAGGGGCACTGAAGCTTTCTTT,CATSRDSRGTEAFF